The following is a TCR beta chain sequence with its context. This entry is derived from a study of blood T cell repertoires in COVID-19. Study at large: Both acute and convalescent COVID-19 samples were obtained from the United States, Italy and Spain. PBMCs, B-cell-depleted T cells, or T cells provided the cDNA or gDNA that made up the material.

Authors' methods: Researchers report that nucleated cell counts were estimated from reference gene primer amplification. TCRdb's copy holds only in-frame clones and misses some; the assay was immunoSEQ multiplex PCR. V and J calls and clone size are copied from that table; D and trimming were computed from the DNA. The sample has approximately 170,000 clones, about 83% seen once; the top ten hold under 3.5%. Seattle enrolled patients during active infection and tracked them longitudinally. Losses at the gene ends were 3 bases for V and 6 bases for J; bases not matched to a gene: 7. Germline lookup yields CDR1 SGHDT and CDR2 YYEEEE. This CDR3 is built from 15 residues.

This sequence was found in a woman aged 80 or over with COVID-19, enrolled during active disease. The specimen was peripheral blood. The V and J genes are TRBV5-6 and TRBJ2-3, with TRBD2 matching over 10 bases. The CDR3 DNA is TGTGCCAGCAGCTGGGGACTAGCGATCAGCGATACGCAGTATTTT. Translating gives CASSWGLAISDTQYF.